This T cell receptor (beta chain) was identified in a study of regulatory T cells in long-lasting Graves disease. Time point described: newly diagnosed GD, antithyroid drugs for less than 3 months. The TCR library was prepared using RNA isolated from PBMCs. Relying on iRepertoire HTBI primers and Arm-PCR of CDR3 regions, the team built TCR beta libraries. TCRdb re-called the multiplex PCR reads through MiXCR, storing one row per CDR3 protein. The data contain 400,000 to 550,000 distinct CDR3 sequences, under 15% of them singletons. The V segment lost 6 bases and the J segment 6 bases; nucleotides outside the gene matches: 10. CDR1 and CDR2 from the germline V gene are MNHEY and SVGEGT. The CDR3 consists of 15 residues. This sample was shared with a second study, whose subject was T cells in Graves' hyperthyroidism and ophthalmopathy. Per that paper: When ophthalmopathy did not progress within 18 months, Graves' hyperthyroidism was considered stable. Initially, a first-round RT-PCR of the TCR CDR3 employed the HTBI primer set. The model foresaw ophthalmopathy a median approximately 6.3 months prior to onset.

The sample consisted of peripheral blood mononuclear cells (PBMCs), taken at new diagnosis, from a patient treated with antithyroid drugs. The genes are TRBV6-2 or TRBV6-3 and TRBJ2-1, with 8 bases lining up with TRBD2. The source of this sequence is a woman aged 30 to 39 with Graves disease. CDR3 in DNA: TGTGCCAGCAGATTACCCGGGACTAGGGCCAATGAGCAGTTCTTC. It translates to CASRLPGTRANEQFF.